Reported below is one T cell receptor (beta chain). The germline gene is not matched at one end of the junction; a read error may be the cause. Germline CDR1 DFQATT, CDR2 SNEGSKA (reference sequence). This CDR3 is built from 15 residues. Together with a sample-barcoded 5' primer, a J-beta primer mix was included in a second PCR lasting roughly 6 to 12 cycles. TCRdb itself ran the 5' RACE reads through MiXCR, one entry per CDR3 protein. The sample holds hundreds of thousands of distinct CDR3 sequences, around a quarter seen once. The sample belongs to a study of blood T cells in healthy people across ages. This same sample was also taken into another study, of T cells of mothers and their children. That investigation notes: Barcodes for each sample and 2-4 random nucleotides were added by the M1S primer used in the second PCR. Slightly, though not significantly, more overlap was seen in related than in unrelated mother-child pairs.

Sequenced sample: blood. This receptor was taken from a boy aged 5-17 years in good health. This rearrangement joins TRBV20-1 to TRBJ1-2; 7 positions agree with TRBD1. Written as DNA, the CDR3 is TGCAGTGCTACTCAACCGGGACAGTCTAACTATGGCCACACCTTC. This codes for CSATQPGQSNYGHTF.